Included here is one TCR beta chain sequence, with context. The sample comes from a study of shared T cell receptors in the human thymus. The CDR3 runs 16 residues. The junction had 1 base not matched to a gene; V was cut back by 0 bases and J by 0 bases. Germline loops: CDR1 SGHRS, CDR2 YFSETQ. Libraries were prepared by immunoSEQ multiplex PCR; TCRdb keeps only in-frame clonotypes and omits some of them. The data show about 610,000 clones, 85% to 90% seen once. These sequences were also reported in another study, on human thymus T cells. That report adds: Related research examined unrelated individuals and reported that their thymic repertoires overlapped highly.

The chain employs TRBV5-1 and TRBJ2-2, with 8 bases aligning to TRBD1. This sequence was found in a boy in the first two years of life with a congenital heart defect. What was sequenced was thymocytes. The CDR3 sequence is CASSLGGQANTGELFF. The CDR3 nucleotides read TGCGCCAGCAGCTTGGGGGGACAGGCGAACACCGGGGAGCTGTTTTTT.